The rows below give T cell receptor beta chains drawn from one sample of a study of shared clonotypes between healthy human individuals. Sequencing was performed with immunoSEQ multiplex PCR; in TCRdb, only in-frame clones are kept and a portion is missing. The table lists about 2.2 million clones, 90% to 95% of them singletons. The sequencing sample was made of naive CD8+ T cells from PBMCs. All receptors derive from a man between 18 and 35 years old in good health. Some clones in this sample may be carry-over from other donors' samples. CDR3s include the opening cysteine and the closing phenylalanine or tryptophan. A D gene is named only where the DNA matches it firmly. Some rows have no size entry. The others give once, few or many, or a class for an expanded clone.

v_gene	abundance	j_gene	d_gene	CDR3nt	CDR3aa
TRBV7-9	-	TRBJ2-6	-	TGTGCCAGCAGCTCGACCAGGGTATCTGGGGCCAACGTCCTGACTTTC	CASSSTRVSGANVLTF
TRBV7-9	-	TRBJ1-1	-	TGTGCCAGCAGCACCCCAGGGAGGGGGAACACTGAAGCTTTCTTT	CASSTPGRGNTEAFF
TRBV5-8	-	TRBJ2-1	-	TGTGCCAGCAGCTTGGATCAGGGATACAATGAGCAGTTCTTC	CASSLDQGYNEQFF
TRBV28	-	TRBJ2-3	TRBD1	TGTGCCAGCAGTTACGGGGGACAGGGGGTGTCAGATACGCAGTATTTT	CASSYGGQGVSDTQYF
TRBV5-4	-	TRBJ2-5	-	TGTGCCAGCAGCTTGGCGGAGACCCAGTACTTC	CASSLAETQYF
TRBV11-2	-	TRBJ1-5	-	TGTGCCAGCAGCTTAGAAGACGGCAATCAGCCCCAGCATTTT	CASSLEDGNQPQHF
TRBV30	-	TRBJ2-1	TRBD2	TGTGCCTGGAGTACCCCCCTAGCGGGAGACTACAATGAGCAGTTCTTC	CAWSTPLAGDYNEQFF
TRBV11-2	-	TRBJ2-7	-	TGTGCCAGCAGCTTAGATCCAGCCTACGAGCAGTACTTC	CASSLDPAYEQYF
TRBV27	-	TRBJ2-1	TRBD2	TGTGCCAGCAGTTTAAGCGGGACGAGCTCCTACAATGAGCAGTTCTTC	CASSLSGTSSYNEQFF
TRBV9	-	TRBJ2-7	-	TGTGCCAGCAGCGTAGGGGCAAAAAGCTCCTACGAGCAGTACTTC	CASSVGAKSSYEQYF
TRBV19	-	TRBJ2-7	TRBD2	TGTGCCAGTAGTATAGATAGCGGGAGGATCTACGAGCAGTACTTC	CASSIDSGRIYEQYF
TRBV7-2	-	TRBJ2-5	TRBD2	TGTGCCAGCAGCCAACTAGCGACCATTCATCAAGAGACCCAGTACTTC	CASSQLATIHQETQYF
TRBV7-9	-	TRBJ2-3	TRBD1	TGTGCCAGCAGCACTGTCGGACAGGGCACAGATACGCAGTATTTT	CASSTVGQGTDTQYF
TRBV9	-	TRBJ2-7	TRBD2	TGTGCCAGCAGCGTAGGGCCTAGCGGCCTCTACGAGCAGTACTTC	CASSVGPSGLYEQYF
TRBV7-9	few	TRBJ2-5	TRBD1	TGTGCCAGCAGCTCGGCGTGGGACAGGCAAGAGACCCAGTACTTC	CASSSAWDRQETQYF
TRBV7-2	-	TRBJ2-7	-	TGTGCCAGCAGCCGAGGGGCGAGCTACTACGAGCAGTACTTC	CASSRGASYYEQYF
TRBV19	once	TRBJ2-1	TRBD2	TGTGCCAGTAGCATATGGACTAGTTCGGATGAGCAGTTCTTC	CASSIWTSSDEQFF
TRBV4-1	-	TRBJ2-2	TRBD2	TGCGCCAGCAGCCGGCCCACTAGCGGCCCAAACACCGGGGAGCTGTTTTTT	CASSRPTSGPNTGELFF
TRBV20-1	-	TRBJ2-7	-	TGCAGTGCTAGAGTTCTGGGAGAGCAGTACTTC	CSARVLGEQYF
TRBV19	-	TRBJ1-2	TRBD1	TGTGCCAGTAGTATCTCGACAGGGGATGGGGATGGCTACACCTTC	CASSISTGDGDGYTF
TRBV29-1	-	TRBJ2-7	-	TGCAGCGTTCTGTTTGGGTTCCCCTACGAGCAGTACTTC	CSVLFGFPYEQYF
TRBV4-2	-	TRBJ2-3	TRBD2	TGTGCCAGCAGCCAAGACCCACTAGCGGGAGCGGCAGATACGCAGTATTTT	CASSQDPLAGAADTQYF
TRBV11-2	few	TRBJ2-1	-	TGTGCCAGCAGGGGCGGGGCCCATGAGCAGTTCTTC	CASRGGAHEQFF
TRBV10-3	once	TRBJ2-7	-	TGTGCCATCAGTGAGATGAAGGTTTACGAGCAGTACTTC	CAISEMKVYEQYF
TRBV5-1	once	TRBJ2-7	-	TGCGCCAGCAGCTTGGCCCCCAGGGTGGGGACCTACGAGCAGTACTTC	CASSLAPRVGTYEQYF
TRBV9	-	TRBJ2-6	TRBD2	TGTGCCAGCACCGGGGCGGGGAGGGGAAACTCTGGGGCCAACGTCCTGACTTTC	CASTGAGRGNSGANVLTF
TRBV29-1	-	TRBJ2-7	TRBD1	TGCAGCGTGGGGACAGGGGATCGTTACGAGCAGTACTTC	CSVGTGDRYEQYF
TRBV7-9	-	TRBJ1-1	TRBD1	TGTGCCAGCAGCTCCGGACAGGTCGAAGCTTTCTTT	CASSSGQVEAFF
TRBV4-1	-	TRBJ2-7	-	TGCGCCAGCAGCCAACCCCTAGCTGGGTCCCTCTACGAGCAGTACTTC	CASSQPLAGSLYEQYF
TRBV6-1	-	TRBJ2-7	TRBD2	TGTGCCAGCAGCTCCGGGACTAGCGTCTACTACGAGCAGTACTTC	CASSSGTSVYYEQYF
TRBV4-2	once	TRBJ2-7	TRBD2	TGTGCCAGCAGCCAAGAAGAGATTAGCGGGGCTCATTGGGGAGAGCAGTACTTC	CASSQEEISGAHWGEQYF
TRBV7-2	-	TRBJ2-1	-	TGTGCCAGCAGCTTCCGGGACACTTACAACAATGAGCAGTTCTTC	CASSFRDTYNNEQFF
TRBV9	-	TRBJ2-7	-	TGTGCCAGCAGCGCCGACGGTATTTCCTACGAGCAGTACTTC	CASSADGISYEQYF
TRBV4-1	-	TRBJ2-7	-	TGCGCCAGCAGCCAAGAGTCATGGGGGTCGTCCCTCATCGTTGGCTACGAGCAGTACTTC	CASSQESWGSSLIVGYEQYF
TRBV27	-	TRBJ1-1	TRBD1	TGTGCCAGCAGTTTATCCGGCAGGGGGGCTGAAGCTTTCTTT	CASSLSGRGAEAFF
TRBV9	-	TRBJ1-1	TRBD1	TGTGCCAGCAGCGTAGCTCAAACAGGGGGCACTGAAGCTTTCTTT	CASSVAQTGGTEAFF
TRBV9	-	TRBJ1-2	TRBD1	TGTGCCAGCAGCGGGGACAGGGGGTATGGCTACACCTTC	CASSGDRGYGYTF